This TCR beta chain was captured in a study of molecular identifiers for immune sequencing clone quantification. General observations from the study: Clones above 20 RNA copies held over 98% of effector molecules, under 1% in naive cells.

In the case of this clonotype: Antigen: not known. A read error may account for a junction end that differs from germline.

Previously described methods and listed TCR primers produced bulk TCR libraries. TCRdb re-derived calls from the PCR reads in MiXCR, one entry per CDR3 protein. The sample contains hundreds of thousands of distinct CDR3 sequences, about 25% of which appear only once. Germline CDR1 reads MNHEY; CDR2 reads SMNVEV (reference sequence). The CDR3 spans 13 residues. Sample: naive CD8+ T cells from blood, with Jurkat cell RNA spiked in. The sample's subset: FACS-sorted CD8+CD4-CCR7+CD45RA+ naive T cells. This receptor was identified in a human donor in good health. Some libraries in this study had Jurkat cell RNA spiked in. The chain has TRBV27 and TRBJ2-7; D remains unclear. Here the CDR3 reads CASSLAVSYEQCF. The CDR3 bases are TGTGCCAGCAGTTTGGCGGTGTCCTACGAGCAGTGCTTC.